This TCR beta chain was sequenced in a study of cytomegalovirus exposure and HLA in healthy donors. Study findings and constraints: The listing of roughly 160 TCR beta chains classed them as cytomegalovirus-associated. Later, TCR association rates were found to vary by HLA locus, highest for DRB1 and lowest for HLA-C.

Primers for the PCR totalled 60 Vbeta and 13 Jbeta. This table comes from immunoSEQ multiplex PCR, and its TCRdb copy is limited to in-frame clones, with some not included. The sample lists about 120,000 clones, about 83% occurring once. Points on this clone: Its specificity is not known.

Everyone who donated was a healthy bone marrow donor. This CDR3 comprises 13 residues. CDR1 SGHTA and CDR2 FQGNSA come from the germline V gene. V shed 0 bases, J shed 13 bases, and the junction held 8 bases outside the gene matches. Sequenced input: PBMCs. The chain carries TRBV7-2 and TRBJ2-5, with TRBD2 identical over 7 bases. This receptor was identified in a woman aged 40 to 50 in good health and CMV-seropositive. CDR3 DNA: TGTGCCAGCAGCTTAGCGCGCGGCGGGAGATTGTACTTC. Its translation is CASSLARGGRLYF. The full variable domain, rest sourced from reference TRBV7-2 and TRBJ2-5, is GAGVSQSPSNKVTEKGKDVELRCDPISGHTALYWYRQSLGQGLEFLIYFQGNSAPDKSGLPSDRFSAERTGGSVSTLTIQRTQQEDSAVYLCASSLARGGRLYFGPGTRLLVL.